Only a few counts were recorded for the clone carrying this T cell receptor (beta chain). Its specificity is unknown. Germline V CDR1 and CDR2: SQVTM, ANQGSEA. J was trimmed by 3 bases and V by 3 bases; bases with no gene match: 7. The CDR3 is 15 residues long. Treatment given: oral pan-JAK inhibitor, 5-10 mg twice daily. This sample is drawn from a study of CD8+ T cells in alopecia areata. Overall study: Each day, treated patients took oral tofacitinib twice, at 5 to 10 mg per dose. Study-wide results and limits: Whether baseline CD8+ expansion is linked to response remains uncertain, given a single nonresponder. Persistence of many expanded lesional clones was seen in scalp and blood during tofacitinib. Clarity of TCR sharing across patients fell short of that in mice, possibly HLA-related.

Reverse transcribed after extraction, RNA yielded cDNA as the sequencing template. Profiled with immunoSEQ multiplex PCR; TCRdb holds only in-frame clones, not every one. The data contain roughly 100,000 clones, about nine tenths of them singletons. The material sequenced was CD8+ T cells sorted from blood, taken at week 34, from a patient treated with tofacitinib. V usage is TRBV29-1 and J usage is TRBJ2-7; 11 nucleotides line up with TRBD2. The sequence was collected from a human donor with alopecia areata. The CDR3 here is CSVEATSGVLYEQYF. In DNA, the CDR3 is TGCAGCGTTGAGGCGACTAGCGGGGTTCTCTACGAGCAGTACTTC.